This is a list of T cell receptor beta chains from one sample in a study of cytomegalovirus exposure and HLA in healthy donors. Data came from immunoSEQ multiplex PCR; TCRdb stores just in-frame clones and leaves some out. There are under 250,000 clones in the sample; around 77% occur only once, and 2.9% lies in the top ten. Sequenced material: PBMCs. The source of these receptors is a woman aged 25 to 45 in good health and CMV-seronegative. The CDR3 runs from the conserved cysteine through the conserved F or W. The order of the fields is D gene, CDR3 length, clone size, V gene, J gene, CDR3 protein, CDR3 DNA. A D gene is named only where the DNA matches it firmly. Clone size, where shown, is once, few, many, or a class for clones that have expanded.

D gene: TRBD2
CDR3 length: 14
clone size: .
V gene: TRBV27
J gene: TRBJ2-7
CDR3 protein: CASSWTGGTYEQYF
CDR3 DNA: TGTGCCAGCAGTTGGACGGGAGGCACCTACGAGCAGTACTTC

D gene: .
CDR3 length: 11
clone size: .
V gene: TRBV5-4
J gene: TRBJ1-1
CDR3 protein: CASSWGGQAFF
CDR3 DNA: TGTGCCAGCAGCTGGGGGGGCCAGGCTTTCTTT

D gene: TRBD2
CDR3 length: 15
clone size: few
V gene: TRBV7-2
J gene: TRBJ2-1
CDR3 protein: CASSRLAGVGNEQFF
CDR3 DNA: TGTGCCAGCAGCCGTCTAGCGGGGGTGGGGAATGAGCAGTTCTTC

D gene: TRBD1
CDR3 length: 15
clone size: once
V gene: TRBV29-1
J gene: TRBJ1-2
CDR3 protein: CSVAQWDRGPYGYTF
CDR3 DNA: TGCAGCGTTGCTCAATGGGACAGGGGGCCCTATGGCTACACCTTC

D gene: .
CDR3 length: 14
clone size: .
V gene: TRBV7-9
J gene: TRBJ1-6
CDR3 protein: CASSLGLPNSPLHF
CDR3 DNA: TGTGCCAGCAGCTTAGGACTGCCAAATTCACCCCTCCACTTT

D gene: .
CDR3 length: 13
clone size: .
V gene: TRBV29-1
J gene: TRBJ1-1
CDR3 protein: CSVTKGQNTEAFF
CDR3 DNA: TGCAGCGTTACAAAGGGACAGAACACTGAAGCTTTCTTT

D gene: TRBD2
CDR3 length: 16
clone size: few
V gene: TRBV5-1
J gene: TRBJ2-5
CDR3 protein: CASSLLLAGGQETQYF
CDR3 DNA: TGCGCCAGCAGCTTGCTACTAGCGGGGGGACAAGAGACCCAGTACTTC

D gene: TRBD1
CDR3 length: 15
clone size: few
V gene: TRBV4-1
J gene: TRBJ1-4
CDR3 protein: CASSQVGQGTGKLFF
CDR3 DNA: TGCGCCAGCAGCCAAGTGGGACAGGGGACGGGAAAACTGTTTTTT

D gene: .
CDR3 length: 15
clone size: .
V gene: TRBV30
J gene: TRBJ2-6
CDR3 protein: CAWRSGVSGANVLTF
CDR3 DNA: TGTGCCTGGAGAAGTGGAGTCTCTGGGGCCAACGTCCTGACTTTC

D gene: TRBD2
CDR3 length: 15
clone size: .
V gene: TRBV6-1
J gene: TRBJ2-1
CDR3 protein: CASSTGTSGGDEQFF
CDR3 DNA: TGTGCCAGCAGCACCGGGACTAGCGGGGGCGACGAGCAGTTCTTC

D gene: TRBD2
CDR3 length: 17
clone size: .
V gene: TRBV5-4
J gene: TRBJ2-1
CDR3 protein: CASSLGGRGGEGNEQFF
CDR3 DNA: TGTGCCAGCAGCTTGGGGGGACGGGGGGGCGAGGGAAATGAGCAGTTCTTC

D gene: TRBD2
CDR3 length: 16
clone size: .
V gene: TRBV7-9
J gene: TRBJ2-6
CDR3 protein: CASSLVAGSGANVLTF
CDR3 DNA: TGTGCCAGCAGCTTAGTAGCGGGCTCTGGGGCCAACGTCCTGACTTTC

D gene: TRBD2
CDR3 length: 15
clone size: .
V gene: TRBV30
J gene: TRBJ2-5
CDR3 protein: CAWSLAGPWGETQYF
CDR3 DNA: TGTGCCTGGAGCCTAGCGGGACCATGGGGAGAGACCCAGTACTTC

D gene: .
CDR3 length: 15
clone size: .
V gene: TRBV27
J gene: TRBJ1-6
CDR3 protein: CASSFGQFYNSPLHF
CDR3 DNA: TGTGCCAGCAGTTTTGGACAATTCTATAATTCACCCCTCCACTTT

D gene: TRBD1
CDR3 length: 15
clone size: .
V gene: TRBV5-1
J gene: TRBJ2-1
CDR3 protein: CASSFTGTVLDEQFF
CDR3 DNA: TGCGCCAGCAGCTTCACCGGGACAGTCTTAGATGAGCAGTTCTTC

D gene: TRBD1
CDR3 length: 17
clone size: .
V gene: TRBV4-1
J gene: TRBJ2-2
CDR3 protein: CASSQVSGTANTGELFF
CDR3 DNA: TGCGCCAGCAGCCAAGTGTCCGGGACAGCGAACACCGGGGAGCTGTTTTTT

D gene: TRBD2
CDR3 length: 14
clone size: few
V gene: TRBV6-6
J gene: TRBJ2-2
CDR3 protein: CASSYSGLAGELFF
CDR3 DNA: TGTGCCAGCAGTTACTCCGGACTAGCAGGGGAGCTGTTTTTT